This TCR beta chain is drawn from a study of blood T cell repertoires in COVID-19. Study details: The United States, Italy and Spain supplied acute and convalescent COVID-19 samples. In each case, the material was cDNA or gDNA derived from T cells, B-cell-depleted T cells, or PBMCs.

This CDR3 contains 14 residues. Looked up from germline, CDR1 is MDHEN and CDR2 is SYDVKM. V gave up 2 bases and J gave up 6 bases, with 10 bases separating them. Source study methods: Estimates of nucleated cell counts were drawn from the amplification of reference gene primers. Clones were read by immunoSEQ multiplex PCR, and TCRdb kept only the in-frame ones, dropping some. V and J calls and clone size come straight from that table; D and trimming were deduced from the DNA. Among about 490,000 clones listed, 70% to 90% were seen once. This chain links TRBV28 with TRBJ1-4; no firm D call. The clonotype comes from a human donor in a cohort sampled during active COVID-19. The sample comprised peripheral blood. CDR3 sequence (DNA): TGTGCCAGCAGTTTACCGGGTGTGTATGAAAAACTGTTTTTT. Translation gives CASSLPGVYEKLFF.